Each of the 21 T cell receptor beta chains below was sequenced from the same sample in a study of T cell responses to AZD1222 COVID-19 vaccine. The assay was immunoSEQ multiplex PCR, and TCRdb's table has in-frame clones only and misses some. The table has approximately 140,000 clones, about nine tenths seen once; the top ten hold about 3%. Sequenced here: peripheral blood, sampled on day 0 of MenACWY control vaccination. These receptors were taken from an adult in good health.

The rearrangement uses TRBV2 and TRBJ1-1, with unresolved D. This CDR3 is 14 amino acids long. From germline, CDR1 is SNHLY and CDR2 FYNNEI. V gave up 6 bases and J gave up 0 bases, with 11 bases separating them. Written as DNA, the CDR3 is TGTGCCAGCAGGGCCACAAGGGTGAACACTGAAGCTTTCTTT. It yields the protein CASRATRVNTEAFF.

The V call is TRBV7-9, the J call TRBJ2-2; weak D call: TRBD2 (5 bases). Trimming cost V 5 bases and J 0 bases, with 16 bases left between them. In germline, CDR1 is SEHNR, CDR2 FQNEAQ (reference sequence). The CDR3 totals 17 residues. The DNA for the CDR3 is TGTGCCAGCAGCGATGAGAGGGTCGGCCCGAACACCGGGGAGCTGTTTTTT. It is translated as CASSDERVGPNTGELFF.

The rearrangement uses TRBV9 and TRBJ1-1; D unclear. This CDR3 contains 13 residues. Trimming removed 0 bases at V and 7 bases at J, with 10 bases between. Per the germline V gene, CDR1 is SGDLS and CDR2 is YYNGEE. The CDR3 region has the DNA TGTGCCAGCAGCGTAGGTGTTTGGGATGAAGCTTTCTTT. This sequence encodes CASSVGVWDEAFF.

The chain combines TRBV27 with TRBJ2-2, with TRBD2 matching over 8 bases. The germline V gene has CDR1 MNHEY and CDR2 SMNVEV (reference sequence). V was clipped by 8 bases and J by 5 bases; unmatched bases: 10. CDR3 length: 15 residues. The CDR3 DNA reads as TGTGCCAGCCGTCGCTTTGCGGGGGGAACCGGGGAGCTGTTTTTT. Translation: CASRRFAGGTGELFF.

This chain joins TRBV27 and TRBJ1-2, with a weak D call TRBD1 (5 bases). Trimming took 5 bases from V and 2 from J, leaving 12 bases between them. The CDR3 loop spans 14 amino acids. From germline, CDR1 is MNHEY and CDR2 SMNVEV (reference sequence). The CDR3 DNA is TGTGCCAGCAGTACGGGGACGGGGAACTATGGCTACACCTTC. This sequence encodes CASSTGTGNYGYTF.

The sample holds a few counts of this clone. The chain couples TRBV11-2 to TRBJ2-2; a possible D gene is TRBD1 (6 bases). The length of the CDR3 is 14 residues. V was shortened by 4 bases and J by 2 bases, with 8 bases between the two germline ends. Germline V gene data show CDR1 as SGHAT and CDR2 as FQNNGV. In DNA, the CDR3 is TGTGCCAGCAGCTCGGGACACAACACCGGGGAGCTGTTTTTT. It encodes CASSSGHNTGELFF.

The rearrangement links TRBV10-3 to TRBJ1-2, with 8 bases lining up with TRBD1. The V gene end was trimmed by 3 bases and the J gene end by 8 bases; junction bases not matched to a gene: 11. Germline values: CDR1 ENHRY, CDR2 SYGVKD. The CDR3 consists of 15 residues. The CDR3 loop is CAISDTRGTGGGYTF. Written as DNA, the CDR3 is TGTGCCATCAGTGATACTAGGGGGACAGGCGGGGGCTACACCTTC.

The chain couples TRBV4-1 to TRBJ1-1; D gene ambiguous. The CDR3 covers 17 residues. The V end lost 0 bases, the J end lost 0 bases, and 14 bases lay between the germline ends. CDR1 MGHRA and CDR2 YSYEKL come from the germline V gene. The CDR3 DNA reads TGCGCCAGCAGCCAAGATGGGGAATCCCTAATGAACACTGAAGCTTTCTTT. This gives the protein CASSQDGESLMNTEAFF.

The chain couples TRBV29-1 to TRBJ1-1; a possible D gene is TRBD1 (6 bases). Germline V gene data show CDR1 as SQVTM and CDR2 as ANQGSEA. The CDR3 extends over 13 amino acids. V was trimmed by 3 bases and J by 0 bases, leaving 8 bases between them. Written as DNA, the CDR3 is TGCAGCGTTGAGCAGGGGCTGAACACTGAAGCTTTCTTT. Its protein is CSVEQGLNTEAFF.

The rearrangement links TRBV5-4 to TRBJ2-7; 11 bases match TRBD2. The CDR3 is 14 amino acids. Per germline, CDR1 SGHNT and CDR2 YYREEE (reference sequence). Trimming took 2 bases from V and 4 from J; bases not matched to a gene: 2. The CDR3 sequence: CASSLSSGRYEQYF. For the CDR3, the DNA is TGTGCCAGCAGCTTATCTAGCGGGAGGTACGAGCAGTACTTC.

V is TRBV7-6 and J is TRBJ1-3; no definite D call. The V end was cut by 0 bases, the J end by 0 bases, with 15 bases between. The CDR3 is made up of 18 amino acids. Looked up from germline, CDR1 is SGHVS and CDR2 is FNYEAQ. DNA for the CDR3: TGTGCCAGCAGCTTAGCCGCCCGCACGGGGAGCTCTGGAAACACCATATATTTT. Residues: CASSLAARTGSSGNTIYF.

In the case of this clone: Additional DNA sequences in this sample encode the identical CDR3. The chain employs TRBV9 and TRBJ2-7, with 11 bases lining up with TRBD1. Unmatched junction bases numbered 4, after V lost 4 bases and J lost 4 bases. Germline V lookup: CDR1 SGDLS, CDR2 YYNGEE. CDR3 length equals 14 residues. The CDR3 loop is CASSPGQGAYEQYF. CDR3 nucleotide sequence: TGTGCCAGCAGCCCCGGACAGGGGGCTTACGAGCAGTACTTC.

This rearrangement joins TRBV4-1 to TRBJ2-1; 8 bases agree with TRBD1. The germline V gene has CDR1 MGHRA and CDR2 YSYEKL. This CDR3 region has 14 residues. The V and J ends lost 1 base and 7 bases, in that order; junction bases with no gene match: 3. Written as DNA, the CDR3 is TGCGCCAGCAGCCAAGGGACAGGGTGGAATGAGCAGTTCTTC. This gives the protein CASSQGTGWNEQFF.

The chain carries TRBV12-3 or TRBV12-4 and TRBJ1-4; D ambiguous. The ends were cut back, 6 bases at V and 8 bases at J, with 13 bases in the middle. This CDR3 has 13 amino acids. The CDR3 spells CASSLVGREKLFF. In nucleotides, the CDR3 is TGTGCCAGCAGCCTAGTAGGTCGGGAAAAACTGTTTTTT.

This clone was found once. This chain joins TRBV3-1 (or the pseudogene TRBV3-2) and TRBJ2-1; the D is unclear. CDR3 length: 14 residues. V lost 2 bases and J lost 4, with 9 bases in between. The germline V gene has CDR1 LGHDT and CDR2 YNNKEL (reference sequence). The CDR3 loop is CASSQHGSYNEQFF. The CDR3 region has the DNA TGTGCCAGCAGCCAACATGGCAGTTACAATGAGCAGTTCTTC.

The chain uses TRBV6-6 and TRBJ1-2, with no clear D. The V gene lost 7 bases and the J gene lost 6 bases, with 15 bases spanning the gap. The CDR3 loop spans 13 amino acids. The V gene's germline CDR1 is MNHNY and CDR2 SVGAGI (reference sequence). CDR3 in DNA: TGTGCCAGCACCCTCGAACGGGAAAATGGCTACACCTTC. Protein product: CASTLERENGYTF.

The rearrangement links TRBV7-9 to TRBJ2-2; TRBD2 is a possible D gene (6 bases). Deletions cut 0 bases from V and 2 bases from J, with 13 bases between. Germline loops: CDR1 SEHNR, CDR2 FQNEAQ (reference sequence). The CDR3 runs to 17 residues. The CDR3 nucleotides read TGTGCCAGCAGCTTAGCGCGAAGGGCGGGAAACACCGGGGAGCTGTTTTTT. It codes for CASSLARRAGNTGELFF.

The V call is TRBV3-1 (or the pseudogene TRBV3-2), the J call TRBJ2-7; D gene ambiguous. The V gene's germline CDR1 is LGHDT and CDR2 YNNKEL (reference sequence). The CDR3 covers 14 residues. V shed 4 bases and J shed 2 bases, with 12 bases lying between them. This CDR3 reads CASSPTLLPYEQYF. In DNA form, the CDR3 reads TGTGCCAGCAGCCCGACTCTGCTTCCCTACGAGCAGTACTTC.

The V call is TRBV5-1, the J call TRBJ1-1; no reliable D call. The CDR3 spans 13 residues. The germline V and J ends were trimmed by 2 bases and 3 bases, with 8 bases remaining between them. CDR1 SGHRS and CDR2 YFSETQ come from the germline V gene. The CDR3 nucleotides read TGCGCCAGCAGCTTTACGGAGGACACTGAAGCTTTCTTT. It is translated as CASSFTEDTEAFF.

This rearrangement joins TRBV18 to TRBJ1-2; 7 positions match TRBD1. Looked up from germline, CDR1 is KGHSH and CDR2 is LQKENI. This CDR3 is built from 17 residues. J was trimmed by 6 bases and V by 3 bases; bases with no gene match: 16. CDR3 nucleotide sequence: TGTGCCAGCTCACCTCTCACGGGCAGGGGGTCGAATCATGGCTACACCTTC. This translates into CASSPLTGRGSNHGYTF.

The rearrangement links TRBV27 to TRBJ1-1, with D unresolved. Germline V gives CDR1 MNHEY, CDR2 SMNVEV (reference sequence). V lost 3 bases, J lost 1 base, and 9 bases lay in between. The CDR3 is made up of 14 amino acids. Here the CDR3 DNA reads TGTGCCAGCAGTTTCCGTTCATCGAACACTGAAGCTTTCTTT. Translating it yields CASSFRSSNTEAFF.